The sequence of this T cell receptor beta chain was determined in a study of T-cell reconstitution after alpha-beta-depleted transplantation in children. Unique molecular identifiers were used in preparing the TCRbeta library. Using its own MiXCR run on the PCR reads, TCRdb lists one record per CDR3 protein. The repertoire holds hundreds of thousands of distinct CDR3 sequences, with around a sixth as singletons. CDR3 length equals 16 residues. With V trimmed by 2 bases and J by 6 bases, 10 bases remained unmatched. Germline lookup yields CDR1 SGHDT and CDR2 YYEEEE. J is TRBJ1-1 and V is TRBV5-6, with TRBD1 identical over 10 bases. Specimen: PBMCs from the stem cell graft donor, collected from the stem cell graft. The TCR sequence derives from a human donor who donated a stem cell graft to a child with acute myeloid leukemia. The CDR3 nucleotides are TGTGCCAGCAGCTTACCCGGGACAGGGGAGAGCGCTGAAGCTTTCTTT. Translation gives CASSLPGTGESAEAFF.